Below are 20 T cell receptor beta chains sequenced from a single sample in a study of cytomegalovirus exposure and HLA in healthy donors. Researchers ran the PCR with 60 Vbeta and 13 Jbeta primers. The data were produced by immunoSEQ multiplex PCR, yet TCRdb's version contains in-frame clones alone and is incomplete. The sample has approximately 74,000 clones; over 70% are singletons. Sequenced input: PBMCs. Source of these receptors: a middle-aged woman in good health and CMV-seronegative.

This clone was counted a few times. The chain couples TRBV28 to TRBJ1-1; D unclear. Germline V CDR1 and CDR2: MDHEN, SYDVKM. V lost 7 bases to trimming and J lost 0 bases, with 24 bases between them. This CDR3 comprises 18 residues. The chain's CDR3 is CASIRVLDGRTMNTEAFF. CDR3 nucleotide sequence: TGTGCCAGCATTAGGGTTCTGGACGGGAGGACCATGAACACTGAAGCTTTCTTT.

The rearrangement joins TRBV29-1 to TRBJ2-5; the D gene is possibly TRBD2 (5 bases). The CDR3 totals 11 residues. Germline V gene data show CDR1 as SQVTM and CDR2 as ANQGSEA. Trimming shortened V by 4 bases and J by 2 bases, and 5 bases separated the two germline ends. DNA of the CDR3: TGCAGCGTTGCGGGGCAAGAGACCCAGTACTTC. This codes for CSVAGQETQYF.

The rearrangement links TRBV5-1 to TRBJ2-7; the D gene is possibly TRBD1 (6 bases). CDR3 size: 12 residues. CDR1 is SGHRS, CDR2 YFSETQ, per germline. V lost 2 bases and J lost 6, with 9 bases in between. The CDR3 region is CASSLQGFEQYF. Written as DNA, the CDR3 is TGCGCCAGCAGCTTACAGGGTTTCGAGCAGTACTTC.

This clone is medium-sized within its sample. An end of the junction differs from the germline gene, which may be a read error. The chain employs TRBV10-1 and TRBJ2-7; TRBD1 might be the D (6 bases). CDR1 is WNHNN and CDR2 is SYGVQD in the germline V gene (reference sequence). The CDR3 loop spans 11 amino acids. CDR3 nucleotide sequence: TGCGCCAGTAGACTACCCCCTCCACAGGGTTTC. Its translation is CASRLPPPQGF.

V is TRBV6-1 and J is TRBJ1-1; D remains unclear. The CDR3 is made up of 15 amino acids. Trimming took off 3 bases at V and 11 bases at J, with 22 bases between the two ends. CDR1 is MNHNS, CDR2 SASEGT, per germline. DNA for the CDR3: TGTGCCAGCAGTGAGGTTGGTATAGAGTCCGTGAGGGCTTTCTTT. It translates to CASSEVGIESVRAFF.

This chain joins TRBV28 and TRBJ2-5; weak D call: TRBD1 (6 bases). CDR1 is MDHEN and CDR2 is SYDVKM in the germline V gene. CDR3 length: 15 residues. Trimming stripped 0 bases from V and 5 bases from J, with 13 bases between. The CDR3 DNA sequence: TGTGCCAGCAGTTTATGGGGCAGGGGCCAGGAGACCCAGTACTTC. Its protein product is CASSLWGRGQETQYF. Using reference TRBV28 and TRBJ2-5 for the parts outside the CDR3, the full variable domain is DVKVTQSSRYLVKRTGEKVFLECVQDMDHENMFWYRQDPGLGLRLIYFSYDVKMKEKGDIPEGYSVSREKKERFSLILESASTNQTSMYLCASSLWGRGQETQYFGPGTRLLVL.

This clone was seen a handful of times. The gene calls are TRBV15 and TRBJ2-1; tentative D call: TRBD1 (6 bases). Germline V lookup: CDR1 LNHNV, CDR2 YYDKDF (reference sequence). The CDR3 length is 15 residues. V was pared by 0 bases and J by 5 bases, with 11 bases between. The CDR3 spells CATSRDQGTHNEQFF. The CDR3, as DNA: TGTGCCACCAGCAGAGACCAAGGGACACACAATGAGCAGTTCTTC.

J is TRBJ2-3 and V is TRBV5-1; TRBD1 might be the D (6 bases). CDR1 and CDR2 from the germline V gene are SGHRS and YFSETQ. V was clipped by 4 bases and J by 0 bases, with 15 bases between them. This CDR3 has 16 residues. CDR3 sequence (DNA): TGCGCCAGCAGCCCCCTAGGACAGCCTAGCACAGATACGCAGTATTTT. Protein: CASSPLGQPSTDTQYF. The full variable domain, completed using reference TRBV5-1 and TRBJ2-3, is KAGVTQTPRYLIKTRGQQVTLSCSPISGHRSVSWYQQTPGQGLQFLFEYFSETQRNKGNFPGRFSGRQFSNSRSEMNVSTLELGDSALYLCASSPLGQPSTDTQYFGPGTRLTVL.

This rearrangement joins TRBV5-3 to TRBJ1-2, with D maybe TRBD1 (6 bases). TRBV5-3 is identified as an open reading frame with a role that is uncertain. The CDR3 length is 13 residues. The germline V and J ends were trimmed by 5 bases and 6 bases, with 14 bases remaining between them. CDR3 sequence reads: CARRVARGHGYTF. As DNA, the CDR3 is TGTGCCAGAAGGGTGGCCAGGGGACATGGCTACACCTTC.

This sequence joins TRBV6-5 and TRBJ2-1; no firm D call. V was clipped by 2 bases and J by 0 bases, with 11 bases between them. CDR3 length: 16 amino acids. Germline loops: CDR1 MNHEY, CDR2 SVGAGI. The CDR3 loop is CASSYAAVSSYNEQFF. The CDR3, as DNA: TGTGCCAGCAGTTACGCGGCGGTAAGCTCCTACAATGAGCAGTTCTTC.

Notes on this clone: The junction departs from the called germline gene at one end, perhaps through a read error. V is TRBV6-1 and J is TRBJ2-7; the match to TRBD2 covers 10 bases. CDR1 and CDR2 from the germline V gene are MNHNS and SASEGT. The CDR3 loop spans 15 amino acids. CDR3 loop: CACSEASGSSYEQYF. The CDR3, as DNA: TGTGCCTGCAGTGAAGCTAGCGGGAGCTCCTACGAGCAGTACTTC.

The chain joins TRBV6-5 to TRBJ2-1; 7 nucleotides agree with TRBD1. The CDR3 length is 14 residues. The V gene's germline CDR1 is MNHEY and CDR2 SVGAGI. V trimming: 6 bases; J trimming: 5 bases; junction bases outside the gene matches: 7. The CDR3: CASSRGQANNEQFF. CDR3 nucleotides: TGTGCCAGCAGCCGTGGACAGGCCAACAATGAGCAGTTCTTC.

V is TRBV7-4 and J is TRBJ2-7, with TRBD2 matching over 10 bases. V dropped 2 bases and J dropped 4; count of bases not matched to a gene: 8. Per the germline V gene, CDR1 is SGHVT and CDR2 is SQSDAQ. This CDR3 spans 16 amino acids. The CDR3 nucleotides are TGTGCCAGCAGCTTACTAGCGGGGGCCAGGGGTTACGAGCAGTACTTC. Amino acids: CASSLLAGARGYEQYF. The full variable domain, in which reference TRBV7-4 and TRBJ2-7 provide the parts outside the CDR3, is GAGVSQSPRYKVAKRGRDVALRCDSISGHVTLYWYRQTLGQGSEVLTYSQSDAQRDKSGRPSGRFSAERPERSVSTLKIQRTEQGDSAVYLCASSLLAGARGYEQYFGPGTRLTVT.

The chain links TRBV7-9 to TRBJ2-5; perhaps TRBD1 as D (5 bases). V dropped 8 bases and J dropped 5 bases, with 18 bases sitting between them. Germline CDR1 and CDR2: SEHNR and FQNEAQ (reference sequence). CDR3 size: 14 residues. The CDR3 is CASATEGDRETQYF. The CDR3 coding sequence is TGTGCCAGCGCCACGGAAGGGGATCGGGAGACCCAGTACTTC.

This chain connects TRBV7-2 to TRBJ2-7; perhaps TRBD2 as D (6 bases). V was cut by 1 base and J by 2 bases, with 15 bases left in between. The CDR3 runs to 16 residues. From germline, CDR1 is SGHTA and CDR2 FQGNSA. The DNA of the CDR3 is TGTGCCAGCAGCTTAGATACTAGCAGGACCCCCTACGAGCAGTACTTC. It translates to CASSLDTSRTPYEQYF.

The chain joins TRBV6-1 to TRBJ2-7, with 7 bases matching TRBD2. This CDR3 is built from 12 residues. Trimming cost V 10 bases and J 2 bases; bases outside gene matches: 5. Germline V gene data show CDR1 as MNHNS and CDR2 as SASEGT. CDR3 in amino acids: CAILGLAYEQYF. Here the CDR3 DNA reads TGTGCCATCCTCGGACTAGCCTACGAGCAGTACTTC.

This sequence joins TRBV5-1 and TRBJ2-3; tentatively, D is TRBD1 (6 bases). Trimming stripped 4 bases from V and 1 base from J, with 13 bases between. The germline V gene encodes CDR1 SGHRS and CDR2 YFSETQ. This CDR3 has 15 amino acids. The CDR3 region is CASSRQGRGTDTQYF. The CDR3 DNA sequence: TGCGCCAGCAGCCGCCAGGGGAGAGGCACAGATACGCAGTATTTT. Looking up the rest from reference TRBV5-1 and TRBJ2-3 gives the full variable domain: KAGVTQTPRYLIKTRGQQVTLSCSPISGHRSVSWYQQTPGQGLQFLFEYFSETQRNKGNFPGRFSGRQFSNSRSEMNVSTLELGDSALYLCASSRQGRGTDTQYFGPGTRLTVL.

The genes are TRBV27 and TRBJ1-5; the match to TRBD1 covers 8 bases. The V segment lost 8 bases and the J segment 2 bases; nucleotides outside the gene matches: 14. The germline V gene has CDR1 MNHEY and CDR2 SMNVEV (reference sequence). This CDR3 comprises 17 residues. The CDR3 sequence: CASGDRNPALGNQPQHF. The CDR3 DNA is TGTGCCAGCGGGGACAGGAACCCTGCATTAGGCAATCAGCCCCAGCATTTT.

In this sample, this clone turned up a few times. The chain joins TRBV6-5 to TRBJ1-1; 7 positions agree with TRBD1. This CDR3 region has 14 residues. Germline trimming cut 0 bases from V and 4 bases from J; bases unmatched to any gene: 2. CDR1 is MNHEY, CDR2 SVGAGI, per germline. The CDR3 reads CASSYSAGGTEAFF. In DNA, the CDR3 is TGTGCCAGCAGTTACTCGGCAGGGGGCACTGAAGCTTTCTTT.

This clone has more than one count but fewer than ten. The chain is built from TRBV7-2 and TRBJ2-7, with D unresolved. With 1 base removed from V and 3 bases from J, the gap between germline ends came to 10 bases. CDR1 and CDR2 (germline): SGHTA, FQGNSA. The CDR3 covers 14 residues. In nucleotides, the CDR3 is TGTGCCAGCAGCTTAGAACCAGCGCACTACGAGCAGTACTTC. This gives the protein CASSLEPAHYEQYF.